This TCR beta chain was profiled in a study of CD8 T cells in ankylosing spondylitis. Regarding this clonotype: The antigen remains unidentified.

Making use of molecular barcodes, quantitative 5'-RACE generated TCR beta libraries. One entry per CDR3 protein results from TCRdb running MiXCR on the 5' RACE reads. Of roughly 370,000 distinct CDR3 sequences in the sample, approximately 20% are singletons; the top ten hold about 16%. The study's findings and limits: Ankylosing spondylitis blood appeared to carry a characteristic TCR beta motif of fewer than 10 highly homologous variants. There was reportedly significant enrichment of clones that were disease-linked in matched ankylosing spondylitis synovial fluid.

This CDR3 spans 12 amino acids. The J segment lost 7 bases and the V segment lost 4 bases, leaving 7 bases of the junction unmatched. Germline CDR1 and CDR2: DFQATT and SNEGSKA (reference sequence). The sample consisted of blood, either unsorted or a sorted T cell fraction (not recorded which). The clonotype originates from a male donor with ankylosing spondylitis. V usage is TRBV20-1 and J usage is TRBJ2-7, with 7 bases lining up with TRBD1. CDR3 DNA: TGCAGTGCTACTACAGGGGTTGGGGAGCAGTACTTC. Its translation: CSATTGVGEQYF.